This T cell receptor beta chain was sequenced during a study of cytomegalovirus exposure and HLA in healthy donors. The germline V gene has CDR1 KGHSH and CDR2 LQKENI. The CDR3 runs 16 residues. V shed 3 bases and J 2 bases; nucleotides not matched to a gene: 4. This clone was seen a single time. Method: immunoSEQ multiplex PCR; TCRdb's copy keeps in-frame clones and lacks some. The sample has tens of thousands of clones, just over 95% seen once. This receptor was obtained from a woman younger than 30 in good health and CMV-seropositive. The specimen sequenced was PBMCs. The chain recombines TRBV18 with TRBJ2-5; 12 bases agree with TRBD2. CDR3 in DNA: TGTGCCAGCTCACCTTCAGGACTAGCGGGACAAGAGACCCAGTACTTC. This gives the protein CASSPSGLAGQETQYF.